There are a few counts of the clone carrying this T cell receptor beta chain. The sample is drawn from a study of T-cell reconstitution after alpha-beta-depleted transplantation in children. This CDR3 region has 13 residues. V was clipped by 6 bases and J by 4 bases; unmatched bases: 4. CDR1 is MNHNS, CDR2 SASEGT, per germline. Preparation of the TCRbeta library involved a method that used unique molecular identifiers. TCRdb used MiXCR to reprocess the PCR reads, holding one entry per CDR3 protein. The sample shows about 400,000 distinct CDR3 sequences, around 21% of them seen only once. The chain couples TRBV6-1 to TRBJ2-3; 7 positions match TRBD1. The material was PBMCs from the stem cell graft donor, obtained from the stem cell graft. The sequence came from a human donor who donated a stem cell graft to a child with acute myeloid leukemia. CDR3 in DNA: TGTGCCAGCAGCGACAGGGTTCCAGATACGCAGTATTTT. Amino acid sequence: CASSDRVPDTQYF.